This note documents a single T cell receptor beta chain sequence. As yet, its antigen is unknown. The CDR3 extends over 15 amino acids. Germline assignment: CDR1 LGHDT and CDR2 YNNKEL (reference sequence). Trimming removed 0 bases from V and 3 bases from J, with 12 bases in between. This record belongs to a study of CD8 T cells in ankylosing spondylitis. General observations from the study: Disease-associated clones were CD8+ and fairly uncommon in peripheral blood. Roughly eight highly homologous variants made up a TCR beta motif that seemed to typify ankylosing spondylitis blood. Enrichment of disease-linked clones was reportedly significant in matched ankylosing spondylitis synovial fluid. Past studies reported some motif variants in reactive arthritis synovial fluid and blood.

Scientists made TCR beta libraries using quantitative 5'-RACE with molecular barcodes. TCRdb passed the 5' RACE reads through MiXCR, listing each CDR3 protein once. The profile shows 350,000 to 550,000 distinct CDR3 sequences, roughly a quarter of them singletons. This clonotype originated in a male donor with ankylosing spondylitis. This chain joins TRBV3-1 and TRBJ2-7, with D perhaps matching TRBD1 (5 bases). Specimen: blood, either unsorted or a sorted T cell fraction (not recorded which). As DNA, the CDR3 is TGTGCCAGCAGCCAAGAGGGGCACCCGCTCTACGAGCAGTACTTC. Protein sequence: CASSQEGHPLYEQYF.